This T cell receptor beta chain was captured by sequencing in a study of blood T cell repertoires in COVID-19 (dated by TCRdb to about 2020). Concerning the study at large: Recovered participants in ImmuneRACE Cohort 3 were defined as having two consecutive negative NP/OP PCR tests, clearance from a healthcare professional, or resolution of symptoms. The collaborator samples originated in the United States, Italy and Spain and spanned the acute and convalescent phases of COVID-19. The material from the prospective study consisted of cDNA or gDNA derived from T cells, B-cell-depleted T cells, or PBMCs. Subjects who had been exposed to COVID-19, were actively infected with it, or had recovered from it provided the deeply sampled blood TCRbeta repertoires that made up the dataset. The repertoires were made available in a free public database intended to serve as a resource for research on the immune response to SARS-CoV-2. The samples were drawn from the first 160 participants of the ongoing ImmuneRACE study and from 1,254 subjects provided by 6 global collaborators. Sample metadata almost always included a de-identified subject ID, COVID-19 status, age in years and sex. HLA class I and class II types, where available, came from metadata supplied by the sample provider rather than from assay-based typing. What the research found in general, with its limitations: The quantity of clinical and demographic metadata differed by source and by participant and was supplied without curation.

Inclusive of the bounding cysteine and phenylalanine, the CDR3 is 14 residues long. The sequence is cut down to CDR3 DNA, 42 bases in frame from base 1. Looking up the germline V gene yields CDR1 MNHEY and CDR2 SVGAGI. V is clipped by 2 bases and J by 5 bases, and the sequence between their germline boundaries is 12 bases long. About this clone: Its antigen is not yet known. No much larger clone is present one base from it, and per-base qualities are unavailable.

Participants in the prospective study were enrolled through a virtual design, were aged roughly 18 to 100 years, and lived in 24 United States geographic areas. In the prospective study, cohorts were assigned on the basis of participant-reported clinical history obtained from a screening survey and a study questionnaire. In the prospective study, mobile phlebotomists collected whole blood, serum and a nasopharyngeal or oropharyngeal swab from each participant. Prospective study participants could optionally give additional blood draws and questionnaires over an approximately two-month period. Before DNA extraction, blood samples from the prospective study were shipped at room temperature or frozen. TCRbeta CDR3 regions were amplified from genomic DNA using the immunoSEQ Assay, a bias-controlled multiplex PCR. As for how the authors treated the data: Nucleated cell counts per sample were estimated from amplification of reference gene primers within the assay. Sequence reads were collapsed and filtered to measure the absolute abundance of every unique TCRbeta CDR3 rearrangement. Productive Simpson clonality was computed per sample as the square root of Simpson's diversity index over productive rearrangements. TCRdb took over this immuneACCESS table, retaining in-frame rearrangements with V and J assigned. Such tables are incomplete; in checked studies, under half of the missing clones stem from an unresolved V gene, and the remainder is unexplained. That table supplies the V and J calls and clone size; D and trimming were determined from the DNA. The sample table holds some 180,000 clones, of which 86% were seen once. The top ten constitute roughly 25% of the sample.

Here the chain combines TRBV6-5 and TRBJ1-1, and perhaps TRBD1 as D gene, on 6 matching bases. The sample consisted of PBMCs or T cells enriched from blood (not recorded which). The receptor was isolated from a woman between 40 and 55 years old in a cohort exposed to, infected with or recovered from COVID-19 (not recorded which). The nucleotides read TGTGCCAGCAGTTACGGTACAGGGATTACTGAAGCTTTCTTT. This gives the protein CASSYGTGITEAFF.